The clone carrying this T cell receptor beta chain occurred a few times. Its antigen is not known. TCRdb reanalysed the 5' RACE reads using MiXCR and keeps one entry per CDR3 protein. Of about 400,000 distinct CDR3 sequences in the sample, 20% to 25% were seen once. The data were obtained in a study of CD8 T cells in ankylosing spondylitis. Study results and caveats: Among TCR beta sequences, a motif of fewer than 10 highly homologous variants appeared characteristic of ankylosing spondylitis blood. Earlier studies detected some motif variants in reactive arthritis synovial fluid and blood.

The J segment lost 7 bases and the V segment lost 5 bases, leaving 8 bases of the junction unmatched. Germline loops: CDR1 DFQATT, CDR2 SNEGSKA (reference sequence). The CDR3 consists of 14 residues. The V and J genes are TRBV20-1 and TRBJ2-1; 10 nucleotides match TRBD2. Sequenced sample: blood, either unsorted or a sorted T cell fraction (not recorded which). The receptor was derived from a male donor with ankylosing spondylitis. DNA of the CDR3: TGCAGTGCTTTACAATGGACTAGCGGTAATGAGCAGTTCTTC. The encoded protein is CSALQWTSGNEQFF.